The TCR beta chain described here comes from a study of monozygotic twins with inflammatory bowel disease. As regards this clonotype: The antigen is unknown.

The CDR3 consists of 14 residues. Germline CDR1 is SQVTM and CDR2 is ANQGSEA. Blood (approximately 2.5 ml) was collected from every donor individually. Each sample's cDNA came from eight separate reactions. One entry per CDR3 protein, without DNA, is what TCRdb gives after re-calling the 5' RACE reads. Its listing shows over 130,000 distinct CDR3 sequences. Study-wide results and limits: TCRbeta diversity (inverse Simpson) was lower in IBD patients than in healthy co-twins.

This TCR derives from a human donor with ulcerative colitis or Crohn's disease, or a healthy co-twin of an affected twin (not recorded which). This chain connects TRBV29-1 to TRBJ2-7; with no DNA, the TCRdb D assignment of TRBD2 cannot be verified. The sample was blood. The CDR3 protein is CSVVGRLSSYEQYF.